This T cell receptor (beta chain) is drawn from a study of blood T cells in healthy people across ages. General study results and limits: Both higher diversity and more naive CD4+ cells marked long-lived donors when set against aged donors. Older age coincided with a roughly linear decline in TCR beta diversity per million T cells.

Each donor gave approximately 9.1 milliliters of peripheral blood. A J-beta primer mix and a sample-barcoded 5' primer were used in a second PCR of roughly 7 to 12 cycles. Each TCR beta cDNA got a 12-nucleotide random molecular identifier. TCRdb analysed the 5' RACE reads with MiXCR anew, one entry per CDR3 protein. The sample has hundreds of thousands of distinct CDR3 sequences; roughly 44% are singletons. This clonotype was seen only a few times. Its antigen is unknown. The sequence came from a man aged 55 to 70 in good health. Sequenced sample: blood.

As DNA, the CDR3 is TGTGCCTGGGAGAACGGAAGAAACACTGAAGCTTTCTTT. Amino acid sequence: CAWENGRNTEAFF. The chain couples TRBV30 to TRBJ1-1; no definite D call. The CDR3 has 13 residues. Germline-derived CDR1 and CDR2 are GTSNPN and SVGIG (reference sequence). Trimming pared 5 bases from V and 2 bases from J, leaving 12 bases between.